The T cell receptor beta chain under discussion was sequenced for a study of blood T cell repertoires in COVID-19. At the level of the study: Researchers got acute and convalescent COVID-19 samples from the United States, Italy and Spain. PBMCs, B-cell-depleted T cells, or T cells were the source of the cDNA or gDNA that made up the material.

Germline V lookup: CDR1 SGHAT, CDR2 FQNNGV. The CDR3 sequence is 15 residues long. V dropped 0 bases and J dropped 0 bases, with 6 bases sitting between them. Study processing details: Cell counts per sample came from amplifying reference gene primers. Produced via immunoSEQ multiplex PCR; TCRdb's table is partial and in-frame only. V and J calls and clone size are those listed in that table; D and trimming were worked out from the DNA. The table lists about 120,000 clones, 70% to 85% of them singletons, with about 4.5% in the top ten. J is TRBJ2-1 and V is TRBV11-2; no definite D call. What was sequenced was peripheral blood. The sequence was collected from a woman aged 65 to 85 with acute or convalescent COVID-19. The CDR3 region has the DNA TGTGCCAGCAGCTTAGACTGGAGCTCCTACAATGAGCAGTTCTTC. Protein sequence: CASSLDWSSYNEQFF.